The sample holds a few counts of the clone carrying this TCR beta chain. The antigen remains unidentified. V lost 2 bases and J lost 4; bases outside the gene matches: 4. The length of the CDR3 is 14 residues. CDR1 is MNHNS and CDR2 is SASEGT in the germline V gene. The data were taken from a study of beta chain features in type 1 diabetes. As for the study in general: Healthy donors and patients had similar age, gender and cell yields. Study-level points and caveats: Moderate but significant shortening of TCRB CDR3s was recorded in all four CD4+ subsets from Type 1 diabetes patients.

Isolated RNA was reverse transcribed in full, so expressed TCRB transcripts were sequenced. Profiled with immunoSEQ multiplex PCR; TCRdb holds only in-frame clones, not every one. The sample consists of around 280,000 clones, around 16% of them appearing once. A CD45RO/CCR7/CD25/CD127/CD95/CD27 panel sorted naive, central memory, regulatory and stem cell-like memory CD4+ cells. This receptor was taken from a man aged 18 to 30 with type 1 diabetes. The sample consisted of naive CD4+ T cells from blood. This chain connects TRBV6-1 to TRBJ2-5; 7 bases are shared with TRBD2. CDR3 bases: TGTGCCAGCAGTGAATCGGGGGGACCAGAGACCCAGTACTTC. Encoded protein: CASSESGGPETQYF.